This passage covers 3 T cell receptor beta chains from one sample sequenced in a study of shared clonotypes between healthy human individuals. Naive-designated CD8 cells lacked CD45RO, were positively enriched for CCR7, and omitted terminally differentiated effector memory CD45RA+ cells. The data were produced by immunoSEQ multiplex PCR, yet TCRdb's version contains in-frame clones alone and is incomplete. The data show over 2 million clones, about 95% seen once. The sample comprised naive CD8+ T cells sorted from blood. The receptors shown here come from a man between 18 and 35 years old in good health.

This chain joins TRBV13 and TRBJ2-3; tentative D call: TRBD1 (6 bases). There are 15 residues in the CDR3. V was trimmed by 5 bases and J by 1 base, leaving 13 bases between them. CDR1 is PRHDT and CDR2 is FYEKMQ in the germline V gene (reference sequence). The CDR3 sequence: CASSAPGHRTDTQYF. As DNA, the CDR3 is TGTGCCAGCAGCGCGCCGGGACACCGCACAGATACGCAGTATTTT.

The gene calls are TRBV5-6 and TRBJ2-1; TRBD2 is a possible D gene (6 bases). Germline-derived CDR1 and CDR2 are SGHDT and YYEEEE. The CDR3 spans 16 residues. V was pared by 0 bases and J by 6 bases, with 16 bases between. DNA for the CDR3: TGTGCCAGCAGCTTGGATGGCGGGAAGGGGAGCAATGAGCAGTTCTTC. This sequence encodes CASSLDGGKGSNEQFF.

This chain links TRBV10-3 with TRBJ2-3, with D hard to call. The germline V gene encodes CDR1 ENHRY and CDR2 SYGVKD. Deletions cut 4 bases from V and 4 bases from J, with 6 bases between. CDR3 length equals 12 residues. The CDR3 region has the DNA TGTGCCATCAGTGCCGAAGCAGATACGCAGTATTTT. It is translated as CAISAEADTQYF.